Listed here are 10 T cell receptor beta chains from one sample, sequenced in a study of T cells in women clearing cervical HPV infection. Using immunoSEQ multiplex PCR, the repertoire was profiled, and TCRdb retains in-frame clones only, with some absent. With roughly 47,000 clones in the sample, the ten largest clones hold less than 40%. The material sequenced was blood buffy coat. The receptors shown here come from a woman between 18 and 75 years old with a cervical HPV16 infection that either progressed to CIN3+ or cleared (not recorded which).

Concerning this clone itself: One end of the junction is discordant with germline, which a read error may explain. Read data end 3 residues before the CDR3 end; the end is taken from the germline J gene. The chain employs TRBV7-7 and TRBJ2-5; 9 positions match TRBD2. The CDR3 spans 18 residues. Germline CDR1 is SSHAT and CDR2 is FNYEAQ (reference sequence). CDR3 in amino acids: CASSNWHILAGTQETQYF. Partial CDR3 DNA: TGTGCTAGCAGCAATTGGCACATACTAGCGGGTACACAAGAGACC.

Comments on this clone: The read gets to within 3 residues of the CDR3 end, and the germline J gene fills in the rest. The genes are TRBV5-1 and TRBJ1-2; TRBD1 aligns across 8 bases. The junction had 3 bases not matched to a gene; V was cut back by 4 bases and J by 1 base. Germline V gene data show CDR1 as SGHRS and CDR2 as YFSETQ. The CDR3 is 14 amino acids. Here the CDR3 reads CASSPDRVNYGYTF. The sequenced CDR3 bases are TGCGCCAGCAGCCCGGACAGGGTTAACTATGGC. Drawing the rest from reference TRBV5-1 and TRBJ1-2, the complete variable domain is KAGVTQTPRYLIKTRGQQVTLSCSPISGHRSVSWYQQTPGQGLQFLFEYFSETQRNKGNFPGRFSGRQFSNSRSEMNVSTLELGDSALYLCASSPDRVNYGYTFGSGTRLTVV.

About this clone: The read terminates 3 residues ahead of where the CDR3 ends, so the germline J gene completes it. V and J are TRBV29-1 and TRBJ1-1; TRBD1 matches 7 bases. The CDR3 loop spans 15 amino acids. Germline values: CDR1 SQVTM, CDR2 ANQGSEA. V trimming: 3 bases; J trimming: 3 bases; junction bases outside the gene matches: 10. CDR3: CSVEGTAPGDTEAFF. The CDR3 DNA, read in part, is TGCAGCGTTGAGGGGACAGCTCCCGGGGACACTGAA.

Concerning this clone: The sequenced fragment ends 3 residues before the CDR3 boundary, so the rest is inferred from the germline J gene. V usage is TRBV5-1 and J usage is TRBJ2-7, with TRBD1 identical over 8 bases. Per the germline V gene, CDR1 is SGHRS and CDR2 is YFSETQ. Trimming removed 2 bases from V and 6 bases from J; junction bases left unmatched: 10. The CDR3 loop spans 15 amino acids. The CDR3 DNA, read in part, is TGCGCCAGCAGCTTTCAGACAGGGGTACAGCGCGAG. Translation: CASSFQTGVQRE. The entire CDR3 protein reads CASSFQTGVQREQYF.

On this clone: The CDR3 end falls 3 residues outside the read, so it is completed with the germline J gene. The V and J genes are TRBV7-3 and TRBJ2-3; 9 positions match TRBD2. This CDR3 is built from 15 residues. Germline CDR1 is SGHTA and CDR2 is FQGTGA. This CDR3 is CASSLTGTSLKTQYF. The covered CDR3 bases are TGTGCCAGCAGCTTAACAGGGACTAGCCTTAAGACG.

Remarks on this clone: The CDR3 goes on 3 residues after the read ends, and that part is filled in from the germline J gene. V usage is TRBV7-8 and J usage is TRBJ1-1; 7 nucleotides line up with TRBD1. The germline CDR1 and CDR2 sequences are SGHVS and FQNEAQ. The CDR3 extends over 14 amino acids. V gave up 2 bases and J gave up 1 base; unmatched junction bases: 1. CDR3 sequence: CASSLRQGNTEAFF. The sequenced CDR3 bases are TGTGCCAGCAGCTTAAGACAGGGGAACACTGAA.

The sequenced part of the CDR3 DNA is TGCAGTGCTCCCTTAGCGGGAGGGAATGAG. Its translation: CSAPLAGGNE. The whole CDR3 protein is CSAPLAGGNEQFF. The chain uses TRBV20-1 and TRBJ2-1; 11 bases match TRBD2. The read stops 3 residues short of the end of the CDR3; the missing end is completed from the germline J gene. The V segment lost 5 bases and the J segment 7 bases; nucleotides outside the gene matches: 4. The CDR3 loop spans 13 amino acids. Germline values: CDR1 DFQATT, CDR2 SNEGSKA (reference sequence).

A remark on this clone: The read comes to an end 3 residues before the CDR3 does, leaving the germline J gene to fill in the end. The rearrangement joins TRBV5-1 to TRBJ2-5, with D perhaps TRBD1 (5 bases). Germline loops: CDR1 SGHRS, CDR2 YFSETQ. The V and J ends lost 4 bases and 2 bases respectively, with 6 bases between them. CDR3 size: 12 residues. This chain's CDR3 is CASSQGQETQYF. The covered CDR3 bases are TGCGCCAGCAGCCAGGGACAAGAGACC.

Remarks on this clone: The junction shows a germline mismatch at one end, possibly a read error. The read halts 3 residues ahead of the CDR3 end, with the missing end drawn from the germline J gene. At the DNA level, this CDR3 is encoded by other sequences in the same sample as well. The J gene is TRBJ1-3, the V gene TRBV7-6, with D perhaps TRBD1 (6 bases). Germline CDR1 is SGHVS and CDR2 is FNYEAQ. CDR3 length: 14 amino acids. The sequenced part of the CDR3 DNA is TGTGCCAGCAGCTTTTCAGGGGCTGGAAACACT. Encoded protein: CASSFSGAGNT. The whole CDR3 protein is CASSFSGAGNTIYF.

A note on this clone: The read terminates 3 residues before the CDR3 end, so the remaining end is supplied by the germline J gene. The chain couples TRBV19 to TRBJ2-3, with 8 bases fitting TRBD1. Germline V lookup: CDR1 LNHDA, CDR2 SQIVND (reference sequence). The CDR3 has 16 amino acids. CDR3 loop: CASSARTGHRNQPQYF. CDR3 DNA (partial): TGTGCCAGTAGTGCGCGGACAGGGCATCGCAATCAGCCG. Full variable domain (remainder filled in from reference TRBV19 and TRBJ2-3): DGGITQSPKYLFRKEGQNVTLSCEQNLNHDAMYWYRQDPGQGLRLIYYSQIVNDFQKGDIAEGYSVSREKKESFPLTVTSAQKNPTAFYLCASSARTGHRNQPQYFGPGTRLTVL.